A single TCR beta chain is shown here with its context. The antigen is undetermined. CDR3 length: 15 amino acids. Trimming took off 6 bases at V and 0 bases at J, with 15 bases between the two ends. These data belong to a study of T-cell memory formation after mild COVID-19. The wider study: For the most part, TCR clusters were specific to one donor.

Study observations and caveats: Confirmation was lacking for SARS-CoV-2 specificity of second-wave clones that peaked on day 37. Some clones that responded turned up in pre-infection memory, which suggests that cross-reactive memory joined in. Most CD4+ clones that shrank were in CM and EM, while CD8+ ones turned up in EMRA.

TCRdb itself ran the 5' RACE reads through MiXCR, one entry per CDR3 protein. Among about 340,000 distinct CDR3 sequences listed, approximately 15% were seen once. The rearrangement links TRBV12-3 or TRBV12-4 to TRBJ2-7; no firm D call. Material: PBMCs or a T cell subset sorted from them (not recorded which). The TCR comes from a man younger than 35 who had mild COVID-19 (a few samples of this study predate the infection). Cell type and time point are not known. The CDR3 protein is CASSRHSSTSYEQYF. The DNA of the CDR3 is TGTGCCAGCAGCCGCCACTCGTCTACCTCCTACGAGCAGTACTTC.